Shown below are 21 T cell receptor beta chains from a single sample sequenced in a study of cytomegalovirus exposure and HLA in healthy donors. The PCR ran on 60 Vbeta and 13 Jbeta primers. The method was immunoSEQ multiplex PCR; TCRdb's version includes in-frame clones alone and lacks a portion of them. Seen here are more than 120,000 clones, approximately 83% observed once, and the top ten hold approximately 2.4%. The sample taken for sequencing was PBMCs. These TCRs come from a male donor in good health and CMV-seronegative.

V is TRBV5-4 and J is TRBJ2-2; weak D call: TRBD2 (6 bases). The CDR3 has 16 residues. Germline V gene lookup returns CDR1 SGHNT and CDR2 YYREEE (reference sequence). Trimming cost V 0 bases and J 2 bases, with 11 bases left between them. The CDR3 is CASSLGGGFNTGELFF. The CDR3 DNA reads as TGTGCCAGCAGCTTGGGGGGAGGCTTCAACACCGGGGAGCTGTTTTTT.

The V call is TRBV19, the J call TRBJ1-5, with D possibly being TRBD1 (6 bases). Germline V gene sequence: CDR1 LNHDA, CDR2 SQIVND (reference sequence). Trimming cost V 5 bases and J 7 bases, with 12 bases left between them. The CDR3 covers 13 residues. This CDR3 is CASSFDRSQPQHF. The CDR3 DNA follows: TGTGCCAGTAGTTTCGACAGGAGCCAGCCCCAGCATTTT.

The genes are TRBV11-2 and TRBJ2-1, with TRBD2 identical over 14 bases. CDR1 SGHAT and CDR2 FQNNGV come from the germline V gene. The CDR3 runs 19 residues. The trim removed 5 bases at V and 1 base at J, leaving 10 bases unmatched. The CDR3 DNA reads TGTGCCAGCAGCCCACCGGGACTAGCGGGAGCGCGGTCCTACAATGAGCAGTTCTTC. This encodes CASSPPGLAGARSYNEQFF.

The gene calls are TRBV4-1 and TRBJ2-7; tentatively, D is TRBD2 (5 bases). Trimming removed 1 base from V and 5 bases from J, with 9 bases in between. Germline assignment: CDR1 MGHRA and CDR2 YSYEKL. The CDR3 runs to 13 residues. In DNA, the CDR3 is TGCGCCAGCAGCCAAGTACTAGAGGACGAGCAGTACTTC. Its protein product is CASSQVLEDEQYF.

The V call is TRBV15, the J call TRBJ2-2; a weak D match, TRBD2 (6 bases). This CDR3 region has 15 residues. The germline V gene encodes CDR1 LNHNV and CDR2 YYDKDF (reference sequence). Trimming cost V 0 bases and J 7 bases, with 12 bases left between them. CDR3 region: CATSRDPGEGGELFF. The CDR3 DNA reads as TGTGCCACCAGCAGAGATCCGGGAGAGGGCGGGGAGCTGTTTTTT.

This rearrangement joins TRBV21-1 to TRBJ2-3; TRBD2 is taken as the D call from the table, unchecked against the DNA. TRBV21-1 is a listed pseudogene. This CDR3 has 16 amino acids. CDR3 nucleotide sequence: TGTGCCAGCAGCAAAAGGAGGGGACCGAGCACAGATACGCAGTATTTT. As protein: CASSKRRGPSTDTQYF.

The chain links TRBV7-9 to TRBJ2-7; 8 bases line up with TRBD1. The V segment lost 2 bases and the J segment 1 base; nucleotides outside the gene matches: 7. This CDR3 is 16 amino acids long. CDR1 is SEHNR and CDR2 is FQNEAQ in the germline V gene (reference sequence). The CDR3 region has the DNA TGTGCCAGCAGCTTATCCCCACAGGGGGGTTCCTACGAGCAGTACTTC. This translates into CASSLSPQGGSYEQYF.

This clone came up once. This rearrangement joins TRBV5-1 to TRBJ2-2; 7 positions agree with TRBD2. CDR3 size: 18 residues. After removal of 2 bases from V and 4 bases from J, the junction contained 14 bases not matched to a gene. CDR1 is SGHRS, CDR2 YFSETQ, per germline. CDR3 loop: CASSFSSTSAGPTGELFF. The CDR3 coding sequence is TGCGCCAGCAGCTTCTCCTCTACTAGCGCTGGGCCCACCGGGGAGCTGTTTTTT. Based on the CDR3 plus reference TRBV5-1 and TRBJ2-2, the full variable domain is KAGVTQTPRYLIKTRGQQVTLSCSPISGHRSVSWYQQTPGQGLQFLFEYFSETQRNKGNFPGRFSGRQFSNSRSEMNVSTLELGDSALYLCASSFSSTSAGPTGELFFGEGSRLTVL.

The V and J genes are TRBV30 and TRBJ2-7, with D perhaps matching TRBD2 (5 bases). Per the germline V gene, CDR1 is GTSNPN and CDR2 is SVGIG (reference sequence). The CDR3 has 13 residues. The V end was cut by 5 bases, the J end by 4 bases, with 15 bases between. The CDR3 is CAWGLAPGYEQYF. CDR3 DNA: TGTGCCTGGGGACTGGCTCCGGGTTACGAGCAGTACTTC.

The rearrangement links TRBV2 to TRBJ1-1, with D unresolved. The germline V gene has CDR1 SNHLY and CDR2 FYNNEI. V lost 5 bases to trimming and J lost 0 bases, with 4 bases between them. This CDR3 has 12 amino acids. As DNA, the CDR3 is TGTGCCAGCAGTACTTTGAACACTGAAGCTTTCTTT. The encoded protein is CASSTLNTEAFF. The variable domain in full, with the rest retrieved from reference TRBV2 and TRBJ1-1, is EPEVTQTPSHQVTQMGQEVILRCVPISNHLYFYWYRQILGQKVEFLVSFYNNEISEKSEIFDDQFSVERPDGSNFTLKIRSTKLEDSAMYFCASSTLNTEAFFGQGTRLTVV.

Remarks on this clone: The junction departs from the called germline gene at one end, perhaps through a read error. V gene TRBV7-8 combines with J gene TRBJ1-4; no definite D call. Germline V gene lookup returns CDR1 SGHVS and CDR2 FQNEAQ. This CDR3 contains 12 residues. The CDR3 protein is CASSFPASEAVF. The CDR3 coding sequence is TGTGCCAGCAGCTTTCCGGCCTCCGAGGCTGTTTTT.

The V call is TRBV4-3, the J call TRBJ2-5, with D perhaps matching TRBD1 (6 bases). Trimming left V 0 bases short and J 8 bases short, with 13 bases between. CDR1 LGHNA and CDR2 YSLEER come from the germline V gene. The CDR3 contains 14 residues. The CDR3: CASSQDNRADTQYF. The CDR3 DNA is TGCGCCAGCAGCCAAGATAACAGGGCGGATACCCAGTACTTC.

The rearrangement uses TRBV12-1 and TRBJ2-3; TRBD2 is taken as the D call from the table, unchecked against the DNA. TRBV12-1 is flagged as a pseudogene. The CDR3 is 15 amino acids. The CDR3, as DNA: TGTGCCAGCAGCTTTAGGCGGGATCTCACAGATACGCAGTATTTT. This codes for CASSFRRDLTDTQYF.

The chain has TRBV7-9 and TRBJ2-1; no definite D call. CDR1 and CDR2 (germline): SEHNR, FQNEAQ (reference sequence). This CDR3 has 15 residues. V shed 3 bases and J shed 5 bases, with 14 bases lying between them. DNA of the CDR3: TGTGCCAGCAGCTTGGTAGTATTTCCGAACAATGAGCAGTTCTTC. This codes for CASSLVVFPNNEQFF.

The chain links TRBV27 to TRBJ2-7, with 8 bases matching TRBD2. The CDR3 is 15 amino acids. The germline CDR1 and CDR2 sequences are MNHEY and SMNVEV (reference sequence). V trimming: 6 bases; J trimming: 3 bases; junction bases outside the gene matches: 10. DNA for the CDR3: TGTGCCAGCAGCCCCTACGGGGGGGGAAACTACGAGCAGTACTTC. Translation: CASSPYGGGNYEQYF.

The J gene is TRBJ2-5, the V gene TRBV11-2; 7 bases align to TRBD2. Germline CDR1 SGHAT, CDR2 FQNNGV. V lost 2 bases, J lost 5 bases, and 2 bases stayed unmatched. The CDR3 is made up of 13 amino acids. CDR3 DNA: TGTGCCAGCAGCTTAAAGGGAGGGGAGACCCAGTACTTC. It codes for CASSLKGGETQYF.

V and J are TRBV2 and TRBJ2-1; TRBD2 matches 9 bases. From germline, CDR1 is SNHLY and CDR2 FYNNEI. The CDR3 is 13 residues long. The V gene end was trimmed by 11 bases and the J gene end by 6 bases; junction bases not matched to a gene: 8. The DNA of the CDR3 is TGTGCCTCCCTCCCGGGACTAGCCAATGAGCAGTTCTTC. Its translation: CASLPGLANEQFF. Full variable domain (rest looked up from reference TRBV2 and TRBJ2-1): EPEVTQTPSHQVTQMGQEVILRCVPISNHLYFYWYRQILGQKVEFLVSFYNNEISEKSEIFDDQFSVERPDGSNFTLKIRSTKLEDSAMYFCASLPGLANEQFFGPGTRLTVL.

This chain connects TRBV7-2 to TRBJ2-7; the D is unclear. The CDR3 runs 11 residues. Trimming took 1 base from V and 6 from J, leaving 4 bases between them. Germline assignment: CDR1 SGHTA and CDR2 FQGNSA. The CDR3 sequence: CASSLVREQYF. CDR3 coding DNA: TGTGCCAGCAGCTTAGTCCGCGAGCAGTACTTC.

Comments on this clone: Relative to the germline gene, one junction end is altered; a read error may explain this. The V and J genes are TRBV7-9 and TRBJ2-7, with D perhaps TRBD2 (7 bases). In germline, CDR1 is SEHNR, CDR2 FQNEAQ (reference sequence). This CDR3 has 17 amino acids. This chain's CDR3 is CSSSLGASGGGPYEQYF. CDR3 nucleotide sequence: TGTTCCAGCAGCTTAGGAGCTAGCGGAGGGGGTCCTTACGAGCAGTACTTC.

The chain joins TRBV28 to TRBJ2-1; D may be TRBD2 (5 bases). V was trimmed by 5 bases and J by 4 bases, leaving 15 bases between them. Germline lookup yields CDR1 MDHEN and CDR2 SYDVKM. This CDR3 is built from 15 residues. The CDR3 region has the DNA TGTGCCAGCAGTCGCCGGCGGGCTCGGTACAATGAGCAGTTCTTC. It is translated as CASSRRRARYNEQFF.

The rearrangement joins TRBV15 to TRBJ2-7; maybe TRBD1 (5 bases). V lost 0 bases to trimming and J lost 0 bases, with 9 bases between them. The CDR3 extends over 15 amino acids. Germline CDR1 is LNHNV and CDR2 is YYDKDF (reference sequence). CDR3 sequence reads: CATSRDLTDSYEQYF. CDR3 DNA sequence: TGTGCCACCAGCAGAGATCTGACAGACTCCTACGAGCAGTACTTC.